This T cell receptor beta chain was recovered during a study of cytomegalovirus exposure and HLA in healthy donors. Overall study results and limits: Through in vitro validation, a few CMV-associated chains were shown to be specific for CMV antigens. The study flagged about 150 TCR beta chains as cytomegalovirus-associated.

With respect to this clone: Its antigen is unknown.

This CDR3 is built from 15 residues. The germline V gene encodes CDR1 MNHNS and CDR2 SASEGT. Trimming took 2 bases from V and 0 from J, leaving 7 bases between them. TCRdb keeps only in-frame clones here, not all; method: immunoSEQ multiplex PCR. The sample shows 300,000 to 450,000 clones, 80% to 90% of them seen only once. This receptor was obtained from a woman younger than 30 in good health and CMV-seronegative. The V gene is TRBV6-1, the J gene TRBJ1-4, with D perhaps matching TRBD1 (5 bases). The sequencing sample was made of PBMCs. In nucleotides, the CDR3 is TGTGCCAGCAGTGAACGACAGCCAACTAATGAAAAACTGTTTTTT. Its translation: CASSERQPTNEKLFF.